These 24 T cell receptor beta chains share one sample of origin, sequenced in a study of T cells in Graves' hyperthyroidism and ophthalmopathy. Using RNA transcripts as the source, TCR beta CDR3 regions were amplified. HTBI primers were used for first-round RT-PCR of the TCR CDR3. From the multiplex PCR reads, TCRdb called clonotypes with MiXCR, one entry per CDR3 protein. Among 300,000 to 350,000 distinct CDR3 sequences listed, 15% to 20% were seen once. Sequenced input: blood. The receptors come from a young man with Graves' hyperthyroidism.

There are many counts of this clonotype. This chain joins TRBV24-1 and TRBJ2-7; 7 bases fit TRBD2. J was trimmed by 5 bases and V by 3 bases; bases with no gene match: 6. Germline V gene sequence: CDR1 KGHDR, CDR2 SFDVKD. The CDR3 covers 14 residues. DNA of the CDR3: TGTGCCACCAGTGATCCTAGCGGAAAGAACGAGCAGTACTTC. It translates to CATSDPSGKNEQYF.

This chain joins TRBV7-9 and TRBJ2-7, with 7 bases aligning to TRBD2. Looked up from germline, CDR1 is SEHNR and CDR2 is FQNEAQ (reference sequence). CDR3 length: 13 amino acids. Trimming cost V 0 bases and J 6 bases; bases outside gene matches: 2. The CDR3 loop reads CASSLAAGAEQYF. In nucleotides, the CDR3 is TGTGCCAGCAGCTTAGCTGCGGGAGCCGAGCAGTACTTC.

This chain joins TRBV27 and TRBJ2-5; D is unresolved. With 4 bases removed from V and 2 bases from J, the gap between germline ends came to 14 bases. This CDR3 has 15 amino acids. The germline CDR1 and CDR2 sequences are MNHEY and SMNVEV (reference sequence). In DNA, the CDR3 is TGTGCCAGCAGTTCCCTTGGGTCCGGACAAGAGACCCAGTACTTC. This translates into CASSSLGSGQETQYF.

In the case of this clonotype: It may be a read error: a sequence one base away is much more abundant. The V gene is TRBV24-1, the J gene TRBJ2-2, with D perhaps TRBD2 (5 bases). V was clipped by 4 bases and J by 3 bases, with 5 bases between them. CDR1 is KGHDR and CDR2 is SFDVKD in the germline V gene. CDR3 length: 13 residues. The DNA of the CDR3 is TGTGCCACCAGTGAAGCGGACACCGGGGAGCTGTTTTTT. This translates into CATSEADTGELFF.

This clonotype came up many times. The chain employs TRBV19 and TRBJ1-2; D ambiguous. Trimming left V 5 bases short and J 3 bases short, with 13 bases between. The CDR3 has 14 residues. Germline-derived CDR1 and CDR2 are LNHDA and SQIVND (reference sequence). CDR3 residues: CASSLLGRDYGYTF. The CDR3 coding sequence is TGTGCCAGTAGTTTGCTCGGGCGGGACTATGGCTACACCTTC.

J is TRBJ1-2 and V is TRBV18; no reliable D call. The germline CDR1 and CDR2 sequences are KGHSH and LQKENI. The germline V and J ends were trimmed by 2 bases and 8 bases, with 18 bases remaining between them. The CDR3 covers 15 residues. The CDR3 spells CASSPLPTGLYGYTF. CDR3 coding DNA: TGTGCCAGCTCACCATTGCCGACGGGGTTGTACGGCTACACCTTC. The full variable domain, its missing parts supplied by reference TRBV18 and TRBJ1-2, is NAGVMQNPRHLVRRRGQEARLRCSPMKGHSHVYWYRQLPEEGLKFMVYLQKENIIDESGMPKERFSAEFPKEGPSILRIQQVVRGDSAAYFCASSPLPTGLYGYTFGSGTRLTVV.

This clonotype was seen at least ten times. The rearrangement links TRBV28 to TRBJ2-2; D might be TRBD1 (5 bases). V was cut by 8 bases and J by 4 bases, with 17 bases left in between. CDR1 and CDR2 from the germline V gene are MDHEN and SYDVKM. The CDR3 consists of 15 residues. CDR3 residues: CASCKGRTGTGELFF. The DNA of the CDR3 is TGTGCCAGCTGCAAGGGGCGAACCGGCACCGGGGAGCTGTTTTTT.

This clonotype came up a few times. The rearrangement uses TRBV28 and TRBJ2-2, with 8 nucleotides matching TRBD1. The CDR3 runs to 13 residues. V shed 8 bases, J shed 10 bases, and the junction held 9 bases outside the gene matches. The germline V gene encodes CDR1 MDHEN and CDR2 SYDVKM. Here the CDR3 reads CASGGRGRVELFF. The CDR3 nucleotides read TGTGCCAGCGGGGGCAGGGGGCGCGTGGAGCTGTTTTTT.

Many counts were recorded for this clonotype. V and J are TRBV2 and TRBJ2-7; TRBD2 aligns across 7 bases. The V and J ends lost 8 bases and 6 bases, in that order; junction bases with no gene match: 25. The CDR3 extends over 18 amino acids. Per germline, CDR1 SNHLY and CDR2 FYNNEI. The CDR3 DNA reads as TGTGCCAGCGGAGGGAGCGACACCGTGTTGCACGGACTAGGCGAGCAGTACTTC. Its protein is CASGGSDTVLHGLGEQYF.

The V call is TRBV27, the J call TRBJ2-3; 8 nucleotides agree with TRBD1. Near its end, the DNA agrees better with TRBJ1-5, so the J call may be wrong. This CDR3 comprises 16 residues. Germline CDR1 reads MNHEY; CDR2 reads SMNVEV (reference sequence). The CDR3 DNA reads as TGTGCCAGCAGTTTAACAGGGGGTTGGGGGACAGATACGCAGCATTTT. It is translated as CASSLTGGWGTDTQHF.

In its sample, this clonotype was seen many times. The chain links TRBV5-6 to TRBJ2-3; no reliable D call. Germline V gene lookup returns CDR1 SGHDT and CDR2 YYEEEE. This CDR3 contains 11 residues. Deletions cut 7 bases from V and 5 bases from J, with 8 bases between. CDR3 in DNA: TGTGCCAGCGCATTTGGAGATACGCAGTATTTT. As protein: CASAFGDTQYF.

This clonotype was recorded at least ten times. This chain uses TRBV30 with TRBJ1-2; no clear D gene. The CDR3 is 13 residues long. Looked up from germline, CDR1 is GTSNPN and CDR2 is SVGIG (reference sequence). Trimming pared 2 bases from V and 6 bases from J, leaving 13 bases between. This CDR3 reads CAWSLVGGDGYTF. CDR3 DNA sequence: TGTGCCTGGAGTCTCGTGGGAGGCGATGGCTACACCTTC.

The chain employs TRBV4-1 and TRBJ2-7; TRBD2 is a possible D gene (5 bases). The CDR3 is 15 residues long. The V gene's germline CDR1 is MGHRA and CDR2 YSYEKL. Trimming stripped 0 bases from V and 2 bases from J, with 11 bases between. CDR3 sequence: CASSQDRRVTYEQYF. CDR3 nucleotide sequence: TGCGCCAGCAGCCAAGATAGGCGGGTTACCTACGAGCAGTACTTC.

This clonotype was detected only once. The gene calls are TRBV29-1 and TRBJ1-3; D is perhaps TRBD1 (6 bases). CDR3 size: 14 residues. Germline V gene sequence: CDR1 SQVTM, CDR2 ANQGSEA. V lost 7 bases to trimming and J lost 0 bases, with 13 bases between them. CDR3 sequence: CSAAGGASGNTIYF. The CDR3 nucleotides are TGCAGCGCCGCGGGGGGGGCCTCTGGAAACACCATATATTTT.

The chain carries TRBV6-1 and TRBJ1-1; 7 bases fit TRBD1. Germline-derived CDR1 and CDR2 are MNHNS and SASEGT. Unmatched junction bases numbered 6, after V lost 1 base and J lost 4 bases. This CDR3 is 15 amino acids long. The CDR3 spells CASSEVQGVGTEAFF. DNA for the CDR3: TGTGCCAGCAGTGAAGTGCAGGGGGTCGGCACTGAAGCTTTCTTT.

The chain couples TRBV5-1 to TRBJ2-3; D remains unclear. Germline V CDR1 and CDR2: SGHRS, YFSETQ. The CDR3 covers 14 residues. Trimming took 0 bases from V and 3 from J, leaving 8 bases between them. CDR3 in DNA: TGCGCCAGCAGCTTGGGCACCTTAACAGATACGCAGTATTTT. It encodes CASSLGTLTDTQYF.

The table lists this clonotype with many counts. This sequence joins TRBV2 and TRBJ2-1; no clear D gene. Germline CDR1 and CDR2: SNHLY and FYNNEI. The CDR3 totals 15 residues. V lost 3 bases to trimming and J lost 2 bases, with 11 bases between them. DNA for the CDR3: TGTGCCAGCAGTGACGTCCCGTGGACCTACAATGAGCAGTTCTTC. Protein product: CASSDVPWTYNEQFF.

Remarks on this clonotype: This may be a read error: a much more frequent sequence differs by one nucleotide. The genes are TRBV24-1 and TRBJ1-1; possible D gene TRBD1, 5 bases. Germline lookup yields CDR1 KGHDR and CDR2 SFDVKD. The CDR3 length is 14 residues. Trimming removed 9 bases at V and 2 bases at J, with 15 bases between. The DNA for the CDR3 is TGTGCCACCGGGAGTGGGGGTAAAAACACTGAAGCTTTCTTT. It is translated as CATGSGGKNTEAFF.

The sample holds many counts of this clonotype. The chain carries TRBV5-8 and TRBJ2-3, with 7 bases fitting TRBD2. The germline CDR1 and CDR2 sequences are SGHTS and YDEGEE. The CDR3 runs to 14 residues. With 3 bases clipped from V and 6 bases from J, the junction kept 7 bases outside the gene matches. The CDR3 region has the DNA TGTGCCAGCAGCTCCTTAGCGGGTCTGGATACGCAGTATTTT. Translated: CASSSLAGLDTQYF.

This clonotype was observed at least ten times. The CDR3 bases are TGTGCCAGCAGCCACCAGCCCGGGACAGGGGGCAACGAGCAGTACTTC. It translates to CASSHQPGTGGNEQYF. V usage is TRBV7-2 and J usage is TRBJ2-7; TRBD1 agrees at 12 bases. With V trimmed by 5 bases and J by 5 bases, 10 bases remained unmatched. The CDR3 spans 16 residues. Germline loops: CDR1 SGHTA, CDR2 FQGNSA.

For this clonotype: The junction does not match germline at one end; this may be a read error. The CDR3 sequence is CASSPVTREGRSTDTHYF. In DNA, the CDR3 is TGTGCCAGCTCACCGGTTACTCGGGAGGGCCGTAGCACAGATACGCACTATTTT. V usage is TRBV18 and J usage is TRBJ2-3, with TRBD2 identical over 8 bases. Germline V CDR1 and CDR2: KGHSH, LQKENI. The CDR3 has 18 amino acids.

This clonotype showed up many times. CDR3: CSASSVQGTGELFF. CDR3 sequence (DNA): TGCAGTGCTAGTTCAGTCCAGGGAACCGGGGAGCTGTTTTTT. The chain recombines TRBV20-1 with TRBJ2-2; maybe TRBD1 (5 bases). V was cut by 3 bases and J by 5 bases, with 13 bases left in between. CDR3 length: 14 residues. In germline, CDR1 is DFQATT, CDR2 SNEGSKA (reference sequence).

The chain uses TRBV11-2 and TRBJ2-7; TRBD2 agrees at 9 bases. The germline V gene encodes CDR1 SGHAT and CDR2 FQNNGV. This CDR3 has 16 amino acids. V was clipped by 5 bases and J by 4 bases; unmatched bases: 12. The CDR3 spells CASSHERLAGRYEQYF. CDR3 in DNA: TGTGCCAGCAGCCACGAGCGGCTAGCGGGACGTTACGAGCAGTACTTC.

This clonotype was seen repeatedly, ten times or more. This rearrangement joins TRBV5-1 to TRBJ2-7, with D perhaps matching TRBD1 or TRBD2 (5 bases each). CDR3 length: 13 amino acids. Germline CDR1 reads SGHRS; CDR2 reads YFSETQ. V was pared by 6 bases and J by 6 bases, with 16 bases between. The CDR3 spells CASTKRVGAEQYF. In DNA, the CDR3 is TGCGCCAGCACTAAGAGGGTAGGGGCCGAGCAGTACTTC. The full variable domain, completed using reference TRBV5-1 and TRBJ2-7, is KAGVTQTPRYLIKTRGQQVTLSCSPISGHRSVSWYQQTPGQGLQFLFEYFSETQRNKGNFPGRFSGRQFSNSRSEMNVSTLELGDSALYLCASTKRVGAEQYFGPGTRLTVT.